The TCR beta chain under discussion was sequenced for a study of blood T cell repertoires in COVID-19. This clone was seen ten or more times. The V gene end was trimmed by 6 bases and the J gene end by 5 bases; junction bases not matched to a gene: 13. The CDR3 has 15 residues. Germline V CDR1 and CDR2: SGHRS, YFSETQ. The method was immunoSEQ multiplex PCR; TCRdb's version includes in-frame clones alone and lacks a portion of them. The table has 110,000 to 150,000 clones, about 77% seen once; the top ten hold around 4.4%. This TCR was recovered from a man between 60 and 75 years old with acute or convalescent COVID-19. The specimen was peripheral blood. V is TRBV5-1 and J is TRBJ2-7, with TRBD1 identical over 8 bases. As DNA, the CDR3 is TGCGCCAGCACCCCCGGTGGGACAGGAGGGCACGAGCAGTACTTC. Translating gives CASTPGGTGGHEQYF.